Shown below are 20 T cell receptor beta chains from a single sample sequenced in a study of T cell changes during pregnancy in multiple sclerosis. Sequencing was performed with immunoSEQ multiplex PCR; in TCRdb, only in-frame clones are kept and a portion is missing. The sample shows under 40,000 clones, roughly 91% of them seen only once. The sequences come from peripheral blood, collected in the second trimester of pregnancy. The receptors were sampled from a female donor in good health, enrolled as a control in a pregnancy study.

This rearrangement joins TRBV9 to TRBJ2-1, with a tentative D call TRBD2 (6 bases). The germline CDR1 and CDR2 sequences are SGDLS and YYNGEE. Trimming took 3 bases from V and 4 from J, leaving 20 bases between them. The CDR3 loop spans 17 amino acids. CDR3 bases: TGTGCCAGCAGCGCTGCGCTGGACGGGGGATTATACAATGAGCAGTTCTTC. As protein: CASSAALDGGLYNEQFF.

The chain has TRBV4-3 and TRBJ2-2, with 9 bases that match TRBD2. CDR3 length: 15 amino acids. The germline V gene has CDR1 LGHNA and CDR2 YSLEER. Trimming removed 3 bases from V and 7 bases from J; junction bases left unmatched: 6. CDR3 region: CASSQDRAGGGELFF. The CDR3 coding sequence is TGCGCCAGCAGCCAGGATAGAGCGGGGGGCGGGGAGCTGTTTTTT.

Only one count was recorded for this clone. V is TRBV9 and J is TRBJ2-1; D unresolved. With 0 bases removed from V and 8 bases from J, the gap between germline ends came to 6 bases. The CDR3 has 12 residues. Per germline, CDR1 SGDLS and CDR2 YYNGEE. Here the CDR3 reads CASSVVGDEQFF. CDR3 coding DNA: TGTGCCAGCAGCGTAGTGGGCGATGAGCAGTTCTTC.

This rearrangement joins TRBV18 to TRBJ2-7; 7 bases map to TRBD1. The CDR3 runs 14 residues. Per the germline V gene, CDR1 is KGHSH and CDR2 is LQKENI. Trimming at V came to 3 bases and at J to 2 bases, leaving 4 bases not matched to a gene. The CDR3 sequence is CASSPLQGPYEQYF. CDR3 sequence (DNA): TGTGCCAGCTCACCGCTACAGGGGCCCTACGAGCAGTACTTC. The variable domain in full, with the rest retrieved from reference TRBV18 and TRBJ2-7, is NAGVMQNPRHLVRRRGQEARLRCSPMKGHSHVYWYRQLPEEGLKFMVYLQKENIIDESGMPKERFSAEFPKEGPSILRIQQVVRGDSAAYFCASSPLQGPYEQYFGPGTRLTVT.

The rearrangement links TRBV28 to TRBJ2-3; 13 bases map to TRBD2. CDR3 size: 16 residues. Germline V gene sequence: CDR1 MDHEN, CDR2 SYDVKM. V was pared by 5 bases and J by 4 bases, with 6 bases of the junction left unmatched. The CDR3 loop reads CASSRGTSGIPDTQYF. The CDR3 bases are TGTGCCAGCAGTCGCGGGACTAGCGGGATCCCAGATACGCAGTATTTT.

V and J are TRBV5-1 and TRBJ2-5; D gene unclear. The J call is in doubt because the DNA end fits TRBJ2-7 better. The CDR3 is 12 residues long. Germline CDR1 SGHRS, CDR2 YFSETQ. DNA of the CDR3: TGCGCCAGCAGCTCTTCTTCCTACGAGCAGTACTTC. This sequence encodes CASSSSSYEQYF.

The genes are TRBV4-2 and TRBJ1-5, with TRBD1 identical over 12 bases. Germline V gene data show CDR1 as LGHNA and CDR2 as YNFKEQ. V was clipped by 2 bases and J by 2 bases; unmatched bases: 13. This CDR3 contains 20 residues. The CDR3 DNA reads TGTGCCAGCAGCCAAACCCTTAGTCATGGGACAGGGGGCGGCAATCAGCCCCAGCATTTT. Translation: CASSQTLSHGTGGGNQPQHF.

The rearrangement joins TRBV7-2 to TRBJ2-7; D unresolved. Germline lookup yields CDR1 SGHTA and CDR2 FQGNSA. This CDR3 has 11 residues. The ends were cut back, 6 bases at V and 4 bases at J, with 7 bases in the middle. CDR3 sequence: CASSPLYEQYF. The CDR3, as DNA: TGTGCCAGCAGTCCCTTATACGAGCAGTACTTC.

The chain couples TRBV28 to TRBJ1-2, with TRBD1 matching 8 bases. The CDR3 contains 13 residues. The germline V gene has CDR1 MDHEN and CDR2 SYDVKM. V lost 4 bases and J lost 4; bases outside the gene matches: 2. The CDR3 bases are TGTGCCAGCAGTTCCCAGGGGGCCTATGGCTACACCTTC. Translation gives CASSSQGAYGYTF.

This clone was counted a single time. The chain couples TRBV9 to TRBJ2-1, with D unclear. The ends were cut back, 4 bases at V and 0 bases at J, with 14 bases in the middle. This CDR3 has 16 residues. The germline V gene encodes CDR1 SGDLS and CDR2 YYNGEE. CDR3: CASSSLNPSSYNEQFF. The DNA for the CDR3 is TGTGCCAGCAGCTCTCTCAATCCGAGCTCCTACAATGAGCAGTTCTTC.

The V and J genes are TRBV7-2 and TRBJ2-2; 11 bases agree with TRBD2. CDR1 SGHTA and CDR2 FQGNSA come from the germline V gene. Trimming removed 4 bases from V and 5 bases from J; junction bases left unmatched: 12. The CDR3 runs to 18 residues. The CDR3 region is CASSSGTIAGGPTGELFF. The CDR3 nucleotides read TGTGCCAGCAGCTCAGGGACGATAGCGGGAGGGCCAACCGGGGAGCTGTTTTTT.

The chain recombines TRBV7-2 with TRBJ1-1, with 7 positions matching TRBD1. Germline-derived CDR1 and CDR2 are SGHTA and FQGNSA. This CDR3 contains 18 residues. V lost 0 bases to trimming and J lost 4 bases; unmatched junction nucleotides: 14. The CDR3 DNA is TGTGCCAGCAGCTTAGCACCGAGCGCCGCAGGGGGGCGCACTGAAGCTTTCTTT. Its translation: CASSLAPSAAGGRTEAFF.

This sequence joins TRBV6-4 and TRBJ2-3, with TRBD2 matching over 11 bases. The CDR3 consists of 18 residues. Germline CDR1 is MRHNA and CDR2 is SNTAGT. J was trimmed by 5 bases and V by 4 bases; bases with no gene match: 14. The DNA of the CDR3 is TGTGCCAGCAGTGTTCCCCAACAACTAGCGGGAGAAGAAGATACGCAGTATTTT. This encodes CASSVPQQLAGEEDTQYF.

This clone was picked up one time. The rearrangement links TRBV27 to TRBJ2-7; maybe TRBD1 (6 bases). From germline, CDR1 is MNHEY and CDR2 SMNVEV (reference sequence). Trimming took 5 bases from V and 3 from J, leaving 14 bases between them. CDR3 length: 14 residues. The CDR3 region is CASSPQGFFYEQYF. The CDR3 DNA follows: TGTGCCAGCAGTCCACAGGGATTCTTCTACGAGCAGTACTTC.

The V and J genes are TRBV6-5 and TRBJ1-6; D unclear. The CDR3 sequence is 14 residues long. Trimming shortened V by 6 bases and J by 0 bases, and 6 bases separated the two germline ends. Germline CDR1 and CDR2: MNHEY and SVGAGI. CDR3 nucleotides: TGTGCCAGCAGGCCGAGCTCCTATAATTCACCCCTCCACTTT. Residues: CASRPSSYNSPLHF.

The chain joins TRBV6-5 to TRBJ2-5; 12 nucleotides align to TRBD2. The germline gives CDR1 MNHEY, CDR2 SVGAGI. The junction had 2 bases not matched to a gene; V was cut back by 2 bases and J by 1 base. This CDR3 comprises 16 residues. The CDR3 DNA reads TGTGCCAGCAGTTACCCGACTAGCGGGGGCCAAGAGACCCAGTACTTC. Encoded protein: CASSYPTSGGQETQYF.

The V gene is TRBV7-2, the J gene TRBJ2-7; 7 bases line up with TRBD2. There are 16 residues in the CDR3. Germline-derived CDR1 and CDR2 are SGHTA and FQGNSA. V shed 5 bases and J 0 bases; nucleotides not matched to a gene: 10. The CDR3 DNA reads TGTGCCAGCAGCCCCCCCTTTTGGGGGGGCTCCTACGAGCAGTACTTC. Translated, it gives CASSPPFWGGSYEQYF.

This clone is medium-sized (0.01 to 0.1%) within its sample. The chain carries TRBV19 and TRBJ1-4, with 8 bases fitting TRBD1. Per the germline V gene, CDR1 is LNHDA and CDR2 is SQIVND (reference sequence). V gave up 1 base and J gave up 8 bases; unmatched junction bases: 3. The CDR3 runs to 14 residues. The CDR3 protein is CASSIGQGHEKLFF. DNA of the CDR3: TGTGCCAGTAGTATAGGACAGGGGCACGAAAAACTGTTTTTT.

The rearrangement uses TRBV6-5 and TRBJ1-1; maybe TRBD1 (5 bases). V was pared by 0 bases and J by 7 bases, with 6 bases between. The CDR3 contains 12 residues. Germline V lookup: CDR1 MNHEY, CDR2 SVGAGI. The DNA of the CDR3 is TGTGCCAGCAGTTACTCGGGGGGTGAAGCTTTCTTT. Amino acid sequence: CASSYSGGEAFF.

A single count supports this clone. V and J are TRBV28 and TRBJ2-1, with unresolved D. The length of the CDR3 is 17 residues. V was shortened by 5 bases and J by 0 bases, with 17 bases between the two germline ends. Per the germline V gene, CDR1 is MDHEN and CDR2 is SYDVKM. This chain's CDR3 is CASSPYLPGSSYNEQFF. As DNA, the CDR3 is TGTGCCAGCAGTCCATATCTTCCCGGTAGCTCCTACAATGAGCAGTTCTTC.